The 30 T cell receptor beta chains listed next were all sequenced from one sample in a study of T cell repertoires in ileal Crohn's disease. The time point is: neoterminal ileum biopsy at postoperative endoscopy, about 6 months after surgery. Sequenced by immunoSEQ multiplex PCR; TCRdb stores in-frame clones only, minus some. The sample includes around 4,000 clones, 85% of them seen just once. The specimen was ileal tissue. These receptors all stem from an adult with Crohn's disease.

This sequence joins TRBV4-3 and TRBJ2-5; a weak D match, TRBD1 (7 bases). This CDR3 comprises 15 residues. Germline CDR1 LGHNA, CDR2 YSLEER. The germline V and J ends were trimmed by 4 bases and 7 bases, with 19 bases remaining between them. The DNA for the CDR3 is TGCGCCAGCAGCCTCGCCGACAGGGACTTGGGGACCCAGTACTTC. It is translated as CASSLADRDLGTQYF.

V usage is TRBV6-5 and J usage is TRBJ1-2, with TRBD1 as a possible D gene (5 bases). Germline V gives CDR1 MNHEY, CDR2 SVGAGI. The CDR3 is made up of 15 amino acids. V lost 6 bases to trimming and J lost 0 bases, with 14 bases between them. The CDR3 DNA follows: TGTGCCAGCAGGCTCGCGGGGGTATCTAACTATGGCTACACCTTC. This codes for CASRLAGVSNYGYTF.

The chain employs TRBV28 and TRBJ1-3; weak D call: TRBD1 (6 bases). Germline V gene lookup returns CDR1 MDHEN and CDR2 SYDVKM. CDR3 length equals 14 residues. V lost 7 bases and J 2 bases, leaving 12 bases between the germline ends. The CDR3 nucleotides read TGTGCCAGCATCTTAGGGGGAGCTGGAAACACCATATATTTT. Translated: CASILGGAGNTIYF.

This chain uses TRBV5-5 with TRBJ1-5, with D uncertain. The CDR3 contains 13 residues. The germline V gene encodes CDR1 SGHKS and CDR2 YYEKEE (reference sequence). V shed 2 bases and J shed 9 bases, with 12 bases lying between them. In nucleotides, the CDR3 is TGTGCCAGCAGCTTCTCTCCCGAGCGGCCCCAGCATTTT. Residues: CASSFSPERPQHF.

The chain recombines TRBV19 with TRBJ2-5; tentative D call: TRBD1 (6 bases). The J call is uncertain, as TRBJ2-7 better fits the DNA end. The CDR3 spans 13 residues. Germline loops: CDR1 LNHDA, CDR2 SQIVND (reference sequence). In nucleotides, the CDR3 is TGTGCCAGTAGTATTCGACAGGTCCACGAGCAGTACTTC. Its protein product is CASSIRQVHEQYF.

This sequence joins TRBV7-4 and TRBJ2-1; D is perhaps TRBD1 (7 bases). CDR1 and CDR2 from the germline V gene are SGHVT and SQSDAQ. Trimming left V 5 bases short and J 2 bases short, with 19 bases between. The CDR3 runs 17 residues. CDR3 sequence (DNA): TGTGCCAGCAGCGTACAGGACAGGACTATAGCCTACAATGAGCAGTTCTTC. It translates to CASSVQDRTIAYNEQFF.

This chain connects TRBV18 to TRBJ1-5; 7 bases match TRBD1. The germline V gene encodes CDR1 KGHSH and CDR2 LQKENI. V lost 3 bases to trimming and J lost 0 bases; unmatched junction nucleotides: 8. This CDR3 is built from 17 residues. The chain's CDR3 is CASSPTFGQDSNQPQHF. DNA of the CDR3: TGTGCCAGCTCACCGACCTTCGGACAGGATAGCAATCAGCCCCAGCATTTT.

This clone was detected only a few times. The rearrangement links TRBV19 to TRBJ1-2, with 7 bases that match TRBD1. The CDR3 loop spans 15 amino acids. From germline, CDR1 is LNHDA and CDR2 SQIVND (reference sequence). J lost 2 bases, V lost 4 bases, and 7 bases had no gene match. The CDR3 here is CASSTAGGQNYGYTF. CDR3 sequence (DNA): TGTGCCAGTAGTACGGCCGGGGGACAGAACTATGGCTACACCTTC.

V gene TRBV19 combines with J gene TRBJ1-2, with no clear D. Per the germline V gene, CDR1 is LNHDA and CDR2 is SQIVND (reference sequence). Deletions cut 0 bases from V and 4 bases from J, with 12 bases between. CDR3 length: 15 residues. CDR3 bases: TGTGCCAGTAGTATAGAATTTCTTGGCGGCTATGGCTACACCTTC. Protein product: CASSIEFLGGYGYTF.

This chain uses TRBV4-3 with TRBJ1-5; D is undetermined. The V gene lost 0 bases and the J gene lost 6 bases, with 6 bases spanning the gap. The CDR3 has 13 residues. From germline, CDR1 is LGHNA and CDR2 YSLEER. CDR3 amino acids: CASSQEEGQPQHF. CDR3 nucleotides: TGCGCCAGCAGCCAAGAGGAGGGTCAGCCCCAGCATTTT.

The rearrangement joins TRBV6-1 to TRBJ1-1; D not certain. The germline gives CDR1 MNHNS, CDR2 SASEGT. Trimming shortened V by 8 bases and J by 0 bases, and 13 bases separated the two germline ends. The CDR3 contains 14 residues. CDR3 amino acids: CASSRAGMNTEAFF. As DNA, the CDR3 is TGTGCCAGCTCTAGAGCGGGGATGAACACTGAAGCTTTCTTT.

The chain has TRBV7-3 and TRBJ2-3, with D maybe TRBD1 (6 bases). CDR3 length: 14 residues. Germline V CDR1 and CDR2: SGHTA, FQGTGA. V gave up 3 bases and J gave up 2 bases, with 9 bases separating them. Written as DNA, the CDR3 is TGTGCCAGCAGCTTTCAGGGGCTCACAGATACGCAGTATTTT. Translation: CASSFQGLTDTQYF.

The rearrangement joins TRBV10-3 to TRBJ2-5, with D perhaps TRBD2 (5 bases). Per germline, CDR1 ENHRY and CDR2 SYGVKD. V was trimmed by 2 bases and J by 7 bases, leaving 11 bases between them. This CDR3 is 13 amino acids long. The CDR3 DNA reads as TGTGCCATCAGTGAGGAAACCCGGGGGACCCAGTACTTC. It encodes CAISEETRGTQYF.

The J gene is TRBJ1-1, the V gene TRBV30; the match to TRBD1 covers 8 bases. Looked up from germline, CDR1 is GTSNPN and CDR2 is SVGIG (reference sequence). The CDR3 covers 11 residues. Trimming cost V 7 bases and J 8 bases; bases outside gene matches: 6. This CDR3 reads CAFRQGFEAFF. CDR3 in DNA: TGTGCCTTTCGACAGGGGTTCGAAGCTTTCTTT.

This clone appeared a single time. The V gene is TRBV7-2, the J gene TRBJ1-2; 8 nucleotides align to TRBD1. This CDR3 comprises 16 residues. CDR1 and CDR2 (germline): SGHTA, FQGNSA. V shed 1 base, J shed 5 bases, and the junction held 9 bases outside the gene matches. The CDR3 region is CASSLGGQGILYGYTF. Here the CDR3 DNA reads TGTGCCAGCAGCTTAGGCGGACAGGGAATCTTATATGGCTACACCTTC.

The gene calls are TRBV2 and TRBJ2-3; 7 bases fit TRBD2. Germline lookup yields CDR1 SNHLY and CDR2 FYNNEI. The CDR3 is made up of 17 amino acids. J was trimmed by 0 bases and V by 10 bases; bases with no gene match: 16. The CDR3 loop reads CATEERDSHPSTDTQYF. DNA for the CDR3: TGTGCCACCGAAGAGCGGGACTCCCACCCAAGCACAGATACGCAGTATTTT.

The V call is TRBV6-5, the J call TRBJ1-5; TRBD1 matches at 8 bases. Germline-derived CDR1 and CDR2 are MNHEY and SVGAGI. V shed 6 bases and J 3 bases; nucleotides not matched to a gene: 4. This CDR3 region has 14 residues. CDR3 sequence (DNA): TGTGCCAGCAGAAAGACAGGGGACAATCAGCCCCAGCATTTT. Its protein is CASRKTGDNQPQHF.

The chain has TRBV4-2 and TRBJ2-5; D not resolved. Trimming left V 5 bases short and J 1 base short, with 14 bases between. The CDR3 totals 15 residues. Germline values: CDR1 LGHNA, CDR2 YNFKEQ. CDR3 coding DNA: TGTGCCAGCAGCTCCGAGCTTGGCGGCCAAGAGACCCAGTACTTC. Its translation: CASSSELGGQETQYF.

V gene TRBV19 combines with J gene TRBJ1-2; 9 nucleotides match TRBD1. The germline CDR1 and CDR2 sequences are LNHDA and SQIVND (reference sequence). This CDR3 spans 14 amino acids. Trimming removed 0 bases from V and 9 bases from J; junction bases left unmatched: 5. The CDR3 DNA reads as TGTGCCAGTAGTATAGATCGTACAGGGGGCCGCTACACCTTC. It is translated as CASSIDRTGGRYTF.

The chain has TRBV7-2 and TRBJ1-1, with a tentative D call TRBD1 (6 bases). Per germline, CDR1 SGHTA and CDR2 FQGNSA. This CDR3 has 13 residues. V gave up 11 bases and J gave up 3 bases, with 16 bases separating them. The DNA for the CDR3 is TGTGCCTGCCGCGAGACAGGAGACACTGAAGCTTTCTTT. Its translation: CACRETGDTEAFF.

The rearrangement links TRBV7-2 to TRBJ2-5; 9 bases line up with TRBD1. The DNA end is a closer match to TRBJ2-7, so the J assignment may be wrong. Germline assignment: CDR1 SGHTA and CDR2 FQGNSA. The CDR3 covers 17 residues. The CDR3: CASSLYASTGGGVEQYF. The CDR3 DNA sequence: TGTGCCAGCAGCTTATACGCGTCGACAGGGGGTGGGGTCGAGCAGTACTTC.

Points on this clone: No conserved phenylalanine or tryptophan ends this CDR3, so it is likely a read error. This chain links TRBV14 with TRBJ1-2; 12 bases map to TRBD1. Per the germline V gene, CDR1 is SGHDN and CDR2 is FVKESK. V was pared by 3 bases and J by 3 bases, with 5 bases of the junction left unmatched. There are 16 residues in the CDR3. The CDR3 DNA reads as TGTGCCAGCAGCCAGAGGGACAGGGGGCCTCACTATGGCTACACCCTC. It codes for CASSQRDRGPHYGYTL.

The chain is built from TRBV18 and TRBJ1-3, with TRBD1 matching over 7 bases. The trim removed 3 bases at V and 6 bases at J, leaving 8 bases unmatched. CDR1 is KGHSH, CDR2 LQKENI, per germline. The CDR3 spans 15 residues. CDR3 protein: CASSPRDSWKNTIYF. CDR3 DNA: TGTGCCAGCTCACCCCGGGACAGCTGGAAAAACACCATATATTTT. Variable domain in full (rest from reference TRBV18 and TRBJ1-3): NAGVMQNPRHLVRRRGQEARLRCSPMKGHSHVYWYRQLPEEGLKFMVYLQKENIIDESGMPKERFSAEFPKEGPSILRIQQVVRGDSAAYFCASSPRDSWKNTIYFGEGSWLTVV.

V is TRBV2 and J is TRBJ2-1; D is possibly TRBD1 (6 bases). V was cut by 7 bases and J by 3 bases, with 16 bases left in between. The germline CDR1 and CDR2 sequences are SNHLY and FYNNEI. CDR3 length equals 15 residues. The CDR3, as DNA: TGTGCCAGCATCCGAGGGGGATTGGTCTACAATGAGCAGTTCTTC. Its protein product is CASIRGGLVYNEQFF. The variable domain in full, with the rest retrieved from reference TRBV2 and TRBJ2-1, is EPEVTQTPSHQVTQMGQEVILRCVPISNHLYFYWYRQILGQKVEFLVSFYNNEISEKSEIFDDQFSVERPDGSNFTLKIRSTKLEDSAMYFCASIRGGLVYNEQFFGPGTRLTVL.

V is TRBV11-3 and J is TRBJ2-5; TRBD2 matches at 9 bases. Germline assignment: CDR1 SGHNT and CDR2 YENEEA. The V segment lost 5 bases and the J segment 5 bases; nucleotides outside the gene matches: 12. This CDR3 comprises 16 residues. The CDR3 protein is CASSPRGSGGRETQYF. The CDR3 region has the DNA TGTGCCAGCAGCCCCCGTGGTAGCGGGGGCCGGGAGACCCAGTACTTC.

A single count supports this clone. The chain has TRBV6-5 and TRBJ2-2; D gene unclear. This CDR3 has 12 amino acids. Trimming cost V 5 bases and J 5 bases, with 6 bases left between them. Looked up from germline, CDR1 is MNHEY and CDR2 is SVGAGI. The CDR3 loop is CASSHTTGELFF. The CDR3 coding sequence is TGTGCCAGCAGTCACACGACCGGGGAGCTGTTTTTT.

In this sample, this clone turned up once. CDR3 region: CASSLARAANEKLFF. CDR3 bases: TGCGCCAGCAGTTTAGCCCGAGCGGCTAATGAAAAACTGTTTTTT. The V and J genes are TRBV10-2 and TRBJ1-4; D call uncertain. V was shortened by 5 bases and J by 3 bases, with 13 bases between the two germline ends. CDR1 is WSHSY and CDR2 is SAAADI in the germline V gene. The CDR3 covers 15 residues.

This chain connects TRBV7-6 to TRBJ1-5; D is undetermined. The CDR3 has 13 amino acids. The germline V gene encodes CDR1 SGHVS and CDR2 FNYEAQ. With 5 bases removed from V and 1 base from J, the gap between germline ends came to 6 bases. The CDR3 bases are TGTGCCAGCAGCCCTCTAAGCAATCAGCCCCAGCATTTT. Residues: CASSPLSNQPQHF.

Remarks on this clone: Relative to the germline gene, one junction end is altered; a read error may explain this. The chain is built from TRBV7-7 and TRBJ2-7; 9 bases are shared with TRBD1. CDR1 is SSHAT, CDR2 FNYEAQ, per germline (reference sequence). The CDR3 is made up of 13 amino acids. The CDR3 reads CASSFDRGSQQYF. The CDR3 coding sequence is TGTGCTAGCAGCTTTGACAGGGGGTCACAGCAGTACTTC. Variable domain in full (rest from reference TRBV7-7 and TRBJ2-7): GAGVSQSPRYKVTKRGQDVTLRCDPISSHATLYWYQQALGQGPEFLTYFNYEAQPDKSGLPSDRFSAERPEGSISTLTIQRTEQRDSAMYRCASSFDRGSQQYFGPGTRLTVT.

This sequence joins TRBV2 and TRBJ2-5, with D hard to call. Between the trimmed V and J ends, which lost 6 bases and 4 bases, there was a span of 12 bases. The CDR3 has 13 residues. Germline CDR1 SNHLY, CDR2 FYNNEI. The CDR3 reads CASRDLGIETQYF. CDR3 nucleotide sequence: TGTGCCAGCAGGGATCTAGGCATAGAGACCCAGTACTTC.